The clone carrying this TCR beta chain was recorded many times. The sample originates from a study of identical twins. TCRdb re-analysed the 5' RACE reads in MiXCR, keeping a single row per CDR3 protein. This sample has about 660,000 distinct CDR3 sequences, with roughly 8% found just once. The CDR3 covers 14 residues. J lost 12 bases, V lost 5 bases, and 9 bases had no gene match. Germline V CDR1 and CDR2: SGHVS, FQNEAQ. The same specimen was also included in a second study, on yellow fever vaccine responses in identical twins. That paper states: Twins reportedly appeared to share part of their vaccine T cell response while keeping part individual.

The TCR comes from a young woman in good health. Sequencing was done on a sample of PBMCs. J is TRBJ2-1 and V is TRBV7-8, with 11 bases that match TRBD2. CDR3 sequence (DNA): TGTGCCAGCAGCCCACAGACTAGCGGGGCCCCGCAGTTCTTC. Translated: CASSPQTSGAPQFF.